What follows is one T cell receptor (beta chain) and its context. Its antigen is still unknown. Base qualities were left out, and no much larger clone turns up one base away. These data belong to a study of blood T cell repertoires in COVID-19 (dated by TCRdb to the early 2020s). Concerning the study at large: Collaborator samples came from the United States, Italy and Spain and covered acute and convalescent phases of COVID-19. The material from the prospective study consisted of cDNA or gDNA derived from T cells, B-cell-depleted T cells, or PBMCs. Deeply sampled blood TCRbeta repertoires from subjects exposed to, actively infected with, or recovered from COVID-19 were included in the dataset. A freely available public database, intended as a resource for researchers studying the immune response to SARS-CoV-2, is where the repertoires were released. The samples were drawn from the first 160 participants of the ongoing ImmuneRACE study and from 950 to 1,500 subjects provided by 6 global collaborators. Sample metadata almost always included a de-identified subject ID, COVID-19 status, age in years and sex. Where available, HLA class I and class II types were taken from metadata supplied by the sample provider and were not determined by assay-based typing.

The germline V gene (reference sequence) gives CDR1 as SGHNT and CDR2 as YYREEE. The junction shows trimming of 1 base on V and 6 bases on J, plus 14 bases between the germline ends. From its cysteine to its phenylalanine, the CDR3 spans 15 amino acids. The entry retains the CDR3 DNA only, 45 bases that are in frame from base 1. Participants in the prospective study were aged about 18 to 95 years, lived in approximately 26 United States geographic areas, and enrolled through a virtual design. Cohort assignment in the prospective study relied on participant-reported clinical history from a screening survey and a study questionnaire. A participant counted as exposed if, within 2 weeks of entering the study, that participant had been in contact with someone who had a PCR-confirmed or clinician-diagnosed COVID-19 case. Each participant in the prospective study had whole blood, serum and a nasopharyngeal or oropharyngeal swab collected by mobile phlebotomists. Over an approximately 2-month period, participants in the prospective study had the option of providing additional blood draws and questionnaires. Before DNA extraction, prospective study blood samples were shipped either frozen or at room temperature.

The research as a whole found: Clinical and demographic metadata were provided uncurated, with the amount varying by source and participant.

The immunoSEQ Assay, a bias-controlled multiplex PCR, was used to amplify TCRbeta CDR3 regions from genomic DNA. As for the authors' bioinformatics: The number of nucleated cells in each sample was estimated from the amplification of reference gene primers within the assay. To quantify the absolute abundance of each unique TCRbeta CDR3 rearrangement, sequence reads were collapsed and filtered. Productive Simpson clonality was computed per sample as the square root of Simpson's diversity index over productive rearrangements. Imported from immuneACCESS, the table was reduced by TCRdb to in-frame sequences with V and J called. These copies leave out some clones; in studies compared against another copy, an unresolved V gene accounts for under half, and the cause of the remainder is not known. That table furnishes V, J and clone size, whereas the DNA furnished D and trimming. Within this sample are 270,000 or so clones, with roughly 81% of them counted one time only. The leading ten clones occupy 5% to 8% of the sample.

The specimen sequenced was PBMCs or T cells enriched from blood (not recorded which). In this chain, TRBV5-4 is recombined with TRBJ2-4; perhaps TRBD2 is the D gene, with 7 bases matching. The sequence came from a woman in her forties or fifties who had been exposed to COVID-19. CDR3 region: CASSLRGAIGNIQYF. The nucleotides read TGTGCCAGCAGCTTGCGGGGGGCGATTGGAAACATTCAGTACTTC.